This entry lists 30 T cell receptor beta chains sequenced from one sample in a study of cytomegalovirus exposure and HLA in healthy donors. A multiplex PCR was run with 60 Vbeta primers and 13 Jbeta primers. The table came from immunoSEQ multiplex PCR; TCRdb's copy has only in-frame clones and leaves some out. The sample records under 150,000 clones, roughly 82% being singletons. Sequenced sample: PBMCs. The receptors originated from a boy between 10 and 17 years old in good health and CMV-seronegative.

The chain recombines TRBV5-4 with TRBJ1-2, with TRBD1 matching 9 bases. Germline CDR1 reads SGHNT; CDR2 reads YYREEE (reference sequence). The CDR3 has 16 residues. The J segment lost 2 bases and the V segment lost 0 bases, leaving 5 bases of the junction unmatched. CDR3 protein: CASSLGQGDGNYGYTF. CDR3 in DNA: TGTGCCAGCAGCTTGGGACAGGGGGACGGGAACTATGGCTACACCTTC.

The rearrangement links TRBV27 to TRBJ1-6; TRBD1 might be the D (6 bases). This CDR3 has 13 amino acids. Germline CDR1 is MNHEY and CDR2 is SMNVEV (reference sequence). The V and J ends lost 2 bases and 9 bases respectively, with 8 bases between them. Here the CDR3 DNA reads TGTGCCAGCAGTTTAACAGGGCGTTCACCCCTCCACTTT. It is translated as CASSLTGRSPLHF.

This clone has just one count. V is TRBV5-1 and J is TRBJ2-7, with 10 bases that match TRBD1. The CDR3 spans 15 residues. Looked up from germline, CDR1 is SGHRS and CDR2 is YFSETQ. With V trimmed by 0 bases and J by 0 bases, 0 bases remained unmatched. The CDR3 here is CASSLGTGGSYEQYF. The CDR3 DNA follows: TGCGCCAGCAGCTTGGGGACAGGGGGCTCCTACGAGCAGTACTTC.

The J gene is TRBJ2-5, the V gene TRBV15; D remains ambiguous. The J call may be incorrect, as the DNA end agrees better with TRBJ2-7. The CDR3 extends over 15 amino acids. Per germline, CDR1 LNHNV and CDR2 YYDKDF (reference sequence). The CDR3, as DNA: TGTGCCACCAGCAGAGAGGTGGGCCCAACCTACGAGCAGTACTTC. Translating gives CATSREVGPTYEQYF.

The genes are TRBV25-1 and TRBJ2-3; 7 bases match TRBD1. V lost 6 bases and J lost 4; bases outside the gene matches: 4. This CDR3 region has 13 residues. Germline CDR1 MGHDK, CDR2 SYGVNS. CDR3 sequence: CASSYTGADTQYF. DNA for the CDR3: TGTGCCAGCAGCTATACAGGGGCAGATACGCAGTATTTT.

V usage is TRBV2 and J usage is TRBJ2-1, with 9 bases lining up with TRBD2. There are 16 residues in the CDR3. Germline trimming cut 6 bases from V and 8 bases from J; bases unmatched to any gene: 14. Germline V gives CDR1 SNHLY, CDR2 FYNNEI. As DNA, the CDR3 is TGTGCCAGCAGCGGGTATGTGGCGGGAGGGTGGGATGAGCAGTTCTTC. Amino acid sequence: CASSGYVAGGWDEQFF.

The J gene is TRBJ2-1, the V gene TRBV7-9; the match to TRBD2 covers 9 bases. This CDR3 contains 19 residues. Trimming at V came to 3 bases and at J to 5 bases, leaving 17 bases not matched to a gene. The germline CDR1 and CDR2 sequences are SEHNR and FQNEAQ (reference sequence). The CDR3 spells CASSFPTSGLQQVDNEQFF. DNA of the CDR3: TGTGCCAGCAGCTTCCCCACTAGCGGGTTACAACAAGTGGACAATGAGCAGTTCTTC.

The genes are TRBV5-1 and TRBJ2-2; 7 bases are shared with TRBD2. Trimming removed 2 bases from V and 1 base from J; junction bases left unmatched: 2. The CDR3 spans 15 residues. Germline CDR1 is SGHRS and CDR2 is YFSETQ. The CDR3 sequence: CASSFERGNTGELFF. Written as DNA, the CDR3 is TGCGCCAGCAGCTTTGAGCGGGGGAACACCGGGGAGCTGTTTTTT. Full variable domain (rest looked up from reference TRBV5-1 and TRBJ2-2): KAGVTQTPRYLIKTRGQQVTLSCSPISGHRSVSWYQQTPGQGLQFLFEYFSETQRNKGNFPGRFSGRQFSNSRSEMNVSTLELGDSALYLCASSFERGNTGELFFGEGSRLTVL.

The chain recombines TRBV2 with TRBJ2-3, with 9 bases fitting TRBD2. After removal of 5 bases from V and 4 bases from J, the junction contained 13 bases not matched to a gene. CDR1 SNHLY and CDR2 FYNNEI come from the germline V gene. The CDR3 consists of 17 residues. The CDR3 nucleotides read TGTGCCAGCAGTCCCTGGCTTGAGACTAGCGGTTCAGATACGCAGTATTTT. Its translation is CASSPWLETSGSDTQYF.

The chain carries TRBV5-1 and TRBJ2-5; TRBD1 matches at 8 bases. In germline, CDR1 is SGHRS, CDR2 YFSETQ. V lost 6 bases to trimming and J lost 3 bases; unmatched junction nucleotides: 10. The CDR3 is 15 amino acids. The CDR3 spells CASTSFGQGKETQYF. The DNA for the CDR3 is TGCGCCAGCACCTCCTTCGGACAGGGTAAAGAGACCCAGTACTTC.

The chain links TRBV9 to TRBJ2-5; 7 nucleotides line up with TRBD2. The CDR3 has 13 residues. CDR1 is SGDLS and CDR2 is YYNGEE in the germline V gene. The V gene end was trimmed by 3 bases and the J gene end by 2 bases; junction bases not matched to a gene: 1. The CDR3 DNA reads TGTGCCAGCAGCGAGCGGGATCAAGAGACCCAGTACTTC. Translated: CASSERDQETQYF.

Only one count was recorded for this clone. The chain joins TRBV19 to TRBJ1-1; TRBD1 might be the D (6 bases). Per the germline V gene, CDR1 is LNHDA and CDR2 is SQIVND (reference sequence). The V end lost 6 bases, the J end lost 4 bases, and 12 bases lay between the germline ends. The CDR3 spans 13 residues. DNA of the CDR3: TGTGCCAGTAGAAGGGGGTGGCTCACTGAAGCTTTCTTT. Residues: CASRRGWLTEAFF.

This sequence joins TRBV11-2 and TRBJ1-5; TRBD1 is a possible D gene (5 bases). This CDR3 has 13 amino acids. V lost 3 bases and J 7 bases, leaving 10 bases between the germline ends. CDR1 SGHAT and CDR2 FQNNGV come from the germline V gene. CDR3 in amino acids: CASSFGTRQPQHF. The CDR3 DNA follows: TGTGCCAGCAGCTTCGGGACTAGGCAGCCCCAGCATTTT.

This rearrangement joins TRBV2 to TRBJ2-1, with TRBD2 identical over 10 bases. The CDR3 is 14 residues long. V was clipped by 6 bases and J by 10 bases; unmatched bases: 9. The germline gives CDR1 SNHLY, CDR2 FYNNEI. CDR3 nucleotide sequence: TGTGCCAGCAGGGACTCAGGACTAGCGGTCGAGCAGTTCTTC. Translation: CASRDSGLAVEQFF.

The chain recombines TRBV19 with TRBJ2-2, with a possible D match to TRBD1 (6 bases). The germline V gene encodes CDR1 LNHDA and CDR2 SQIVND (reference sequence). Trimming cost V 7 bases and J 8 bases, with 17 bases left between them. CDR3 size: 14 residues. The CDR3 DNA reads TGTGCCAGTACGGCCGGGAACAGGGCGGGGGAGCTGTTTTTT. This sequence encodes CASTAGNRAGELFF.

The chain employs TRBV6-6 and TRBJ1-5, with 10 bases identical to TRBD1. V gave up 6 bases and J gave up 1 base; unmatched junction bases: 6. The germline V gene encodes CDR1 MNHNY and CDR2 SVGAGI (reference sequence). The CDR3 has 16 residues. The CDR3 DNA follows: TGTGCCAGCAGCCCCGGGACAGGGGTAAGCAATCAGCCCCAGCATTTT. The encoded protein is CASSPGTGVSNQPQHF.

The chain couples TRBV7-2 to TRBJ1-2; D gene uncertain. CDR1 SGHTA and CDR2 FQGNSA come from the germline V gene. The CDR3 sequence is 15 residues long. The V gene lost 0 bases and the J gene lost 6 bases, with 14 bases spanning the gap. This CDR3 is CASSLAPGEENGYTF. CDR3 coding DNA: TGTGCCAGCAGCTTAGCACCCGGGGAGGAGAATGGCTACACCTTC.

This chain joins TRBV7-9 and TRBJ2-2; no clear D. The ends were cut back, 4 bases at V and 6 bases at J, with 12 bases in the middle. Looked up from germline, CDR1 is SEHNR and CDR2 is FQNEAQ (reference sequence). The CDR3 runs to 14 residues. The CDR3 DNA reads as TGTGCCAGCAGCTCGGTGAGGCTGGCCGGGGAGCTGTTTTTT. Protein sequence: CASSSVRLAGELFF.

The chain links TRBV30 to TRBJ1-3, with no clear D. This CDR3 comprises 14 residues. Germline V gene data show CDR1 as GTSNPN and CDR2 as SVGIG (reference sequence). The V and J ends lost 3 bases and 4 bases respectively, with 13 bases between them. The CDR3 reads CAWSDPGEGNTIYF. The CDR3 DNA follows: TGTGCCTGGAGCGACCCCGGGGAAGGAAACACCATATATTTT. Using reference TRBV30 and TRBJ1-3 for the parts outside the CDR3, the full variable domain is SQTIHQWPATLVQPVGSPLSLECTVEGTSNPNLYWYRQAAGRGLQLLFYSVGIGQISSEVPQNLSASRPQDRQFILSSKKLLLSDSGFYLCAWSDPGEGNTIYFGEGSWLTVV.

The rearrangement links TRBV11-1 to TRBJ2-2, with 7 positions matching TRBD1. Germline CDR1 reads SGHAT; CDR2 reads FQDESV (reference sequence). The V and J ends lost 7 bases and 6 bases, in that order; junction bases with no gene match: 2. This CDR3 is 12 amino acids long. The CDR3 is CASKQGAGELFF. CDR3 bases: TGTGCCAGCAAGCAGGGGGCCGGGGAGCTGTTTTTT.

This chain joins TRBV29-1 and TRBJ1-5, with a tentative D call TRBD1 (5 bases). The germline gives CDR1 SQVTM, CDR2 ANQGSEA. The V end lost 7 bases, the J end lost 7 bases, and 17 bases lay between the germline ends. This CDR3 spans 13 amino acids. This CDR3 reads CSAQDGSGQPQHF. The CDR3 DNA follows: TGCAGCGCCCAGGACGGTTCAGGGCAGCCCCAGCATTTT.

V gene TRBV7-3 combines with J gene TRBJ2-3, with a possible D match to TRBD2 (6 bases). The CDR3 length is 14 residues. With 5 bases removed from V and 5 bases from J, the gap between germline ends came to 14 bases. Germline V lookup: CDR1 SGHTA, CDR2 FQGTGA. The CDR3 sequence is CASSPSGGVDTQYF. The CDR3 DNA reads TGTGCCAGCAGCCCGTCGGGCGGGGTAGATACGCAGTATTTT.

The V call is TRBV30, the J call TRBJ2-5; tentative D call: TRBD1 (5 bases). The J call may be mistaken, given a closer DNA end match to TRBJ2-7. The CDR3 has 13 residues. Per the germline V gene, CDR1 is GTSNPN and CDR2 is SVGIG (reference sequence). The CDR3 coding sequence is TGTGCCTGGAGTCGTAGGGGCCGAGACGAGCAGTACTTC. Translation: CAWSRRGRDEQYF.

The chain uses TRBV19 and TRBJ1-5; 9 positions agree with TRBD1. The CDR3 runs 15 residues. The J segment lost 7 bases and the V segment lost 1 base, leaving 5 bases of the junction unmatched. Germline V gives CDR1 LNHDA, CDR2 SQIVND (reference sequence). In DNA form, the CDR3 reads TGTGCCAGTAGTATAGGTGGGGACAGGGAACAGCCCCAGCATTTT. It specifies CASSIGGDREQPQHF.

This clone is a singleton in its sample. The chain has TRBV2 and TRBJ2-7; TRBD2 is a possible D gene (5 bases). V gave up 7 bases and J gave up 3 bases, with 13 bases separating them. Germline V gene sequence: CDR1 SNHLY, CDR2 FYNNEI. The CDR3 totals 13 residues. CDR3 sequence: CASTWELNYEQYF. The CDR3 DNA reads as TGTGCCAGCACGTGGGAGCTTAACTACGAGCAGTACTTC.

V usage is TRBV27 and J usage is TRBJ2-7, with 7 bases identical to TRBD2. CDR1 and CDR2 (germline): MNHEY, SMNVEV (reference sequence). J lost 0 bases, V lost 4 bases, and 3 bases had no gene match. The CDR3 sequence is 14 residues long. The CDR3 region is CASSSGDYSYEQYF. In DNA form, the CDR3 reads TGTGCCAGCAGTTCCGGGGACTACTCCTACGAGCAGTACTTC.

The CDR3 sequence is CASSVNGWSYEQYF. The CDR3 DNA reads as TGCGCCAGCAGCGTGAACGGTTGGTCCTACGAGCAGTACTTC. The chain recombines TRBV5-1 with TRBJ2-7; no clear D gene. The germline V and J ends were trimmed by 4 bases and 1 base, with 12 bases remaining between them. The CDR3 length is 14 residues. The germline V gene encodes CDR1 SGHRS and CDR2 YFSETQ.

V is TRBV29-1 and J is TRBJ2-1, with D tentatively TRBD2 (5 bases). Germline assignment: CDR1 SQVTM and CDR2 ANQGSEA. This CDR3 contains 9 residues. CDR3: CPLGNEQFF. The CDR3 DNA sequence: TGCCCACTAGGGAATGAGCAGTTCTTC.

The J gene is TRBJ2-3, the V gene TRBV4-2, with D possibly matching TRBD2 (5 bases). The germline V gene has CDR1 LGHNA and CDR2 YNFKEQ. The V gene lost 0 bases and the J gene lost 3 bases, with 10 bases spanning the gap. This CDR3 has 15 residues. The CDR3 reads CASSQDRRRTDTQYF. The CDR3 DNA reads TGTGCCAGCAGCCAAGATCGGCGGAGGACAGATACGCAGTATTTT.

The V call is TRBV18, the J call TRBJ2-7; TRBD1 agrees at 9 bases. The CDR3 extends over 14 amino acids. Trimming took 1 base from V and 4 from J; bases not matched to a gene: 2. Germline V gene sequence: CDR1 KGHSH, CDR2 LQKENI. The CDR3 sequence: CASSPRDRVYEQYF. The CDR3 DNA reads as TGTGCCAGCTCACCACGGGACAGGGTGTACGAGCAGTACTTC.